This is a list of T cell receptor beta chains from one sample in a study of T-cell memory formation after mild COVID-19. One entry per CDR3 protein results from TCRdb running MiXCR on the 5' RACE reads. Among some 260,000 distinct CDR3 sequences, about 16% were seen once, and the ten largest hold approximately 3.5%. Sample: PBMCs or a T cell subset sorted from them (not recorded which). These receptors all come from a man between 18 and 35 years old who had mild COVID-19 (a few samples of this study predate the infection). Cell type and time point are not known. The CDR3 runs from the conserved cysteine through the conserved F or W. Fields, in order: J gene, V gene, D gene, CDR3 protein. A D gene is named only where the DNA matches it firmly.

J gene: TRBJ2-5; V gene: TRBV27; D gene: -; CDR3 protein: CASREADQETQYF
J gene: TRBJ2-5; V gene: TRBV6-6; D gene: TRBD2; CDR3 protein: CASSYIRTRAETQYF
J gene: TRBJ2-5; V gene: TRBV20-1; D gene: -; CDR3 protein: CSGERGETQYF
J gene: TRBJ2-2; V gene: TRBV4-3; D gene: -; CDR3 protein: CASSQETSGELFF
J gene: TRBJ1-5; V gene: TRBV5-6; D gene: -; CDR3 protein: CASSFTGLGQPQHF
J gene: TRBJ1-2; V gene: TRBV19; D gene: -; CDR3 protein: CASSATGLRNYGYTF
J gene: TRBJ2-3; V gene: TRBV4-2; D gene: TRBD2; CDR3 protein: CASSQGEAGGTDTQYF
J gene: TRBJ2-2; V gene: TRBV4-1; D gene: -; CDR3 protein: CASSLRVNTGELFF
J gene: TRBJ2-1; V gene: TRBV2; D gene: -; CDR3 protein: CASSPDKRASYNEQFF
J gene: TRBJ1-3; V gene: TRBV5-1; D gene: -; CDR3 protein: CASSQGTPGNTIYF
J gene: TRBJ2-5; V gene: TRBV7-2; D gene: -; CDR3 protein: CASSLVWKGETQYF
J gene: TRBJ2-5; V gene: TRBV20-1; D gene: -; CDR3 protein: CSAPYRSRGETQYF
J gene: TRBJ2-5; V gene: TRBV20-1; D gene: -; CDR3 protein: CSARDSGGRETQYF
J gene: TRBJ1-1; V gene: TRBV7-3; D gene: TRBD1; CDR3 protein: CASSRDSSSYTEAFF
J gene: TRBJ1-5; V gene: TRBV12-5; D gene: TRBD1; CDR3 protein: CASGLGRQGDSNQPQHF
J gene: TRBJ2-7; V gene: TRBV5-1; D gene: TRBD1; CDR3 protein: CASTSIGGSSSSYEQYF
J gene: TRBJ1-1; V gene: TRBV10-3; D gene: -; CDR3 protein: CATGGGANTEAFF
J gene: TRBJ1-5; V gene: TRBV7-2; D gene: -; CDR3 protein: CASSLSVFGRQPQHF
J gene: TRBJ2-5; V gene: TRBV2; D gene: -; CDR3 protein: CASSFTGETQYF
J gene: TRBJ2-3; V gene: TRBV7-8; D gene: -; CDR3 protein: CASNERVGTDTQYF
J gene: TRBJ1-2; V gene: TRBV2; D gene: -; CDR3 protein: CATQGGGYYGYTF
J gene: TRBJ2-3; V gene: TRBV12-3/TRBV12-4; D gene: -; CDR3 protein: CASSPDRKDTQYF
J gene: TRBJ1-2; V gene: TRBV27; D gene: TRBD1; CDR3 protein: CASSLQGGEGYTF
J gene: TRBJ1-2; V gene: TRBV2; D gene: TRBD1; CDR3 protein: CASTGQGPGYTF
J gene: TRBJ1-2; V gene: TRBV7-2; D gene: TRBD1; CDR3 protein: CASSSATGGIYGYTF
J gene: TRBJ2-5; V gene: TRBV24-1; D gene: TRBD1; CDR3 protein: CATSDYRQGGETQYF
J gene: TRBJ2-2; V gene: TRBV20-1; D gene: -; CDR3 protein: CSARLASQELFF
J gene: TRBJ1-2; V gene: TRBV9; D gene: -; CDR3 protein: CASSVDVGYGYTF
J gene: TRBJ1-1; V gene: TRBV5-1; D gene: -; CDR3 protein: CASSLDHRNTEAFF
J gene: TRBJ1-1; V gene: TRBV27; D gene: -; CDR3 protein: CASSFSAFQEYTEAFF
J gene: TRBJ2-4; V gene: TRBV5-1; D gene: -; CDR3 protein: CASSPTTASKNIQYF
J gene: TRBJ1-5; V gene: TRBV19; D gene: -; CDR3 protein: CASSWELARYQPQHF
J gene: TRBJ2-5; V gene: TRBV9; D gene: -; CDR3 protein: CASSVSPGLGGETQYF
J gene: TRBJ2-1; V gene: TRBV7-2; D gene: -; CDR3 protein: CASSGSVTLNEQFF
J gene: TRBJ2-7; V gene: TRBV5-6; D gene: TRBD1; CDR3 protein: CASSWTGRNEQYF
J gene: TRBJ2-1; V gene: TRBV11-2; D gene: TRBD1; CDR3 protein: CASSTDRGNEQFF
J gene: TRBJ2-3; V gene: TRBV20-1; D gene: -; CDR3 protein: CSASRRSSTDTQYF
J gene: TRBJ2-6; V gene: TRBV24-1; D gene: -; CDR3 protein: CATSGKGAGANVLTF
J gene: TRBJ1-1; V gene: TRBV28; D gene: -; CDR3 protein: CASSLETTQAFF
J gene: TRBJ1-1; V gene: TRBV3-1; D gene: TRBD1; CDR3 protein: CASSQPSTGTTEAFF
J gene: TRBJ2-2; V gene: TRBV6-5; D gene: -; CDR3 protein: CASSYSSAFTGELFF
J gene: TRBJ1-1; V gene: TRBV29-1; D gene: -; CDR3 protein: CSGQQGFGTEAFF
J gene: TRBJ1-1; V gene: TRBV5-1; D gene: TRBD1; CDR3 protein: CASSPQGQENTEAFF
J gene: TRBJ2-6; V gene: TRBV20-1; D gene: -; CDR3 protein: CSVLISGANVLTF
J gene: TRBJ2-5; V gene: TRBV20-1; D gene: -; CDR3 protein: CSAGGTEETQYF